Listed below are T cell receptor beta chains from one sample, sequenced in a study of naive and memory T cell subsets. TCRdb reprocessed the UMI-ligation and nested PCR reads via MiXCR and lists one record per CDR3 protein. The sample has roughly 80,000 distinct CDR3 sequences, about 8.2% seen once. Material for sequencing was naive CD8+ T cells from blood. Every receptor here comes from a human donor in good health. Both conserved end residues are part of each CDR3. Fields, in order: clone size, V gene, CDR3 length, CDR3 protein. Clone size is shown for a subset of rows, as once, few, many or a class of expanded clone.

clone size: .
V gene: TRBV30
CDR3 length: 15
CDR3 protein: CAWSVLEDRYNEQFF

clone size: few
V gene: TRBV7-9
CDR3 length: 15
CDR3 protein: CASSGTGRSREKLFF

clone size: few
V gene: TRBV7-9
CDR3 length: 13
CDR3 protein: CASRDSGSYEQYF

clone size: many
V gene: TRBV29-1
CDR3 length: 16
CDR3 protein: CSVDSRERPNTGELFF

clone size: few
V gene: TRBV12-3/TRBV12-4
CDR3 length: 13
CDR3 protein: CASSLSFQETQYF

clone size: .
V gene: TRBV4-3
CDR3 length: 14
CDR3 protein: CASSQAASSYEQYF

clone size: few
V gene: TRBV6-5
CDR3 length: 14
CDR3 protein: CASSTDGAGNTIYF

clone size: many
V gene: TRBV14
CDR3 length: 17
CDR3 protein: CASSQDNDLRSTDTQYF

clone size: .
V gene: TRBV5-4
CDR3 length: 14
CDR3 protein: CASSSGAGGPEAFF

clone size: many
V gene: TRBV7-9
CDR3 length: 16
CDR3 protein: CASSDTSASAPDTQYF

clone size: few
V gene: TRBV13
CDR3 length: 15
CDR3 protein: CASSPLGGGSDEQYF

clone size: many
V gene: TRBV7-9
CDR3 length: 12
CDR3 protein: CASSQGGDTQYF

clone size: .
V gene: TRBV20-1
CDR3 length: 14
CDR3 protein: CSARGSGSYNEQFF

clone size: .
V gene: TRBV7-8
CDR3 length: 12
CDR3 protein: CASSPLSGELFF

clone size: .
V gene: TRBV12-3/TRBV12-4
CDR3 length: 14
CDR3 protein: CASSLVPTTDTQYF

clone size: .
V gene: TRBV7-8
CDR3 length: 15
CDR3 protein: CASSHRLAGVAEQYF

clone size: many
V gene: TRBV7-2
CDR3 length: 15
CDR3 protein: CASSPTGGRSDTQYF

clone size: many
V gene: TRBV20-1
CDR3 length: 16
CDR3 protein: CSARDPQTGISYEQYF

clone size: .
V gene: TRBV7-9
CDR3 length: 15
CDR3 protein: CASSSTSGSVQTQYF

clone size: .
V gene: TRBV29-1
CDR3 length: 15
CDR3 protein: CSVGGGGRSGNTIYF

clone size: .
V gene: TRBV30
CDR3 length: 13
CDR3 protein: CAWSEVGDGIQYF

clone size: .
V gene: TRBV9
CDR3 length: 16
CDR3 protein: CASSPSPGTVGYEQYF

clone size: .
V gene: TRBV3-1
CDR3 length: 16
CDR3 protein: CASSQDRGNPYNEQFF

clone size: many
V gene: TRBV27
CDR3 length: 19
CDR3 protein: CASIGLVQLSGLAGYEQYF

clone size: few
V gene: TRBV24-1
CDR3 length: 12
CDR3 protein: CATSDWGLRQFF

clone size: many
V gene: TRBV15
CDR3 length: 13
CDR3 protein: CATSSSTGGEQYF

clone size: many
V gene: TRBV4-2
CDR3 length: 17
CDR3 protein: CASSQPRTSGRLDEQYF

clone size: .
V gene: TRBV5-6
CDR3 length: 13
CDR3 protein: CASKDSGANVLTF

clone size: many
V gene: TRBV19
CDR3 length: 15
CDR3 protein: CASSPSGSSYNEQFF

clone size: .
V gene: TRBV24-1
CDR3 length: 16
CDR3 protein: CATSDFGEERFDTQYF

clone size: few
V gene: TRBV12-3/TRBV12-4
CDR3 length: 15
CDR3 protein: CASSLEAGYNDEQFF

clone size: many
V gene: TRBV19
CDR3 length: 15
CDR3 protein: CASSPRLDFYNEQFF

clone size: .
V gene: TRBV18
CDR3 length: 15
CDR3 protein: CASSPTGLAGNTIYF

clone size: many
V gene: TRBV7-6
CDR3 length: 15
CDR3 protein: CASSGGAGGTYEQYF

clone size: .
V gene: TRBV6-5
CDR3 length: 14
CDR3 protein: CASSYGLAGDIQYF

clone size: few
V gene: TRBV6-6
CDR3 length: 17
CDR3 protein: CASSYSRGPLDTGELFF

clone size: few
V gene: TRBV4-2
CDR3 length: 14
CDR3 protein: CASSQDKMGDEAFF

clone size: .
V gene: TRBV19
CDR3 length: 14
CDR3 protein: CASMAGGGGQPQHF

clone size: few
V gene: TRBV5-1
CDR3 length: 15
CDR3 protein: CASSWTGAGSTEAFF

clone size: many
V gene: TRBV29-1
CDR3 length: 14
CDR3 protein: CSVQPLGSHDEQYF

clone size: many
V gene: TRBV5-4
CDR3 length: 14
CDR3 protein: CASSPSAEDNEQFF

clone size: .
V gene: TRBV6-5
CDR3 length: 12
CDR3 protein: CASRPPSGEQFF

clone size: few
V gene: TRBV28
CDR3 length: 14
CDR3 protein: CASSAGASYETQYF

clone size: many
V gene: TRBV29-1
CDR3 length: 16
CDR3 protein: CSVVASRGRPTYEQYF

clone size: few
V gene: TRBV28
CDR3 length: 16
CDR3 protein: CASSSLSGRPSYEQYF

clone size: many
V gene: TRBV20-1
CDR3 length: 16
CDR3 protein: CSARGFRGSSYNEQFF

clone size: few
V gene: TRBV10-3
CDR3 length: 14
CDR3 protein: CAISVAGTSYEQYF

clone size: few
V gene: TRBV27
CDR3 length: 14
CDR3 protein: CASSPGTGDGEQYF

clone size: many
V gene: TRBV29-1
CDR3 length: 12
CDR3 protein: CSVGGNYHGYTF

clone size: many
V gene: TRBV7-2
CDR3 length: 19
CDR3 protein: CASSSDYLAAPRGTDTQYF

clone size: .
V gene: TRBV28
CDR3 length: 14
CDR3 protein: CASSWAGASYEQYF

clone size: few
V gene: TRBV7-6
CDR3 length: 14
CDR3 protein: CASSQTPSNYGYTF

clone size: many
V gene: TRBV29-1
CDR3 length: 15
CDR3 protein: CSVEDPTDLYGEQYF

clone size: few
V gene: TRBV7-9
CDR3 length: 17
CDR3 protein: CASSSPLAEGPYNEQFF

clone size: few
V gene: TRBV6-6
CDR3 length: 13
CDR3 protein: CASSYSWTGGMFF

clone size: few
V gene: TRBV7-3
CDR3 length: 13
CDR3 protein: CASSQFGPDEQYF

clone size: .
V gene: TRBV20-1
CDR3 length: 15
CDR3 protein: CSATPGQGYTDTQYF